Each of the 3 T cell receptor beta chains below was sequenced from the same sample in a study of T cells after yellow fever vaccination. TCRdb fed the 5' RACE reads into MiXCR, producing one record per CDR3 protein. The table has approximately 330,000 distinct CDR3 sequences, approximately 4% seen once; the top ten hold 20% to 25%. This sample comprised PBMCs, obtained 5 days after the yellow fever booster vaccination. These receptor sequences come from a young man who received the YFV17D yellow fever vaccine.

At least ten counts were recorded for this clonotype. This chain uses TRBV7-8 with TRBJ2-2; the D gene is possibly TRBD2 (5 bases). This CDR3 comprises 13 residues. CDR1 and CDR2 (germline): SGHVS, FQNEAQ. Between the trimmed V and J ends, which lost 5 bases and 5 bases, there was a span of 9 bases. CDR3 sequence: CASSAERTGELFF. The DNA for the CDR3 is TGTGCCAGCAGCGCGGAGCGGACCGGGGAGCTGTTTTTT.

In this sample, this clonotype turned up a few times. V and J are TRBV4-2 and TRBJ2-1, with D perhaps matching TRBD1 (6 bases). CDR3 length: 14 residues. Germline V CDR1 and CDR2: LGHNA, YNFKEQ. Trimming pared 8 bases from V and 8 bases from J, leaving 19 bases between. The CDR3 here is CASAPWTNRDEQFF. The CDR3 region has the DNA TGTGCCAGCGCACCGTGGACGAACAGGGATGAGCAGTTCTTC.

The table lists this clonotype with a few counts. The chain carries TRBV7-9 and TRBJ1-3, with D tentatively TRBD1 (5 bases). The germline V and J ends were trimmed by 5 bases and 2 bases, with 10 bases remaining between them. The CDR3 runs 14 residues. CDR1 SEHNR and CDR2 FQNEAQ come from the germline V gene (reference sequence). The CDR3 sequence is CASSGTGAGNTIYF. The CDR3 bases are TGTGCCAGCAGCGGTACGGGGGCTGGAAACACCATATATTTT. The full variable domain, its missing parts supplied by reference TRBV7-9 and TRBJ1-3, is DTGVSQNPRHKITKRGQNVTFRCDPISEHNRLYWYRQTLGQGPEFLTYFQNEAQLEKSRLLSDRFSAERPKGSFSTLEIQRTEQGDSAMYLCASSGTGAGNTIYFGEGSWLTVV.